This TCR beta chain came from a study of control samples from healthy donors and cancer patients. Sequenced by immunoSEQ multiplex PCR; TCRdb stores in-frame clones only, minus some. Of fewer than 95,000 clones in the sample, more than 70% are singletons; the top ten hold approximately 2.1%. There are 11 residues in the CDR3. The ends were cut back, 3 bases at V and 5 bases at J, with 5 bases in the middle. CDR1 and CDR2 (germline): GTSNPN, SVGIG (reference sequence). The V and J genes are TRBV30 and TRBJ2-1; unclear D gene. Sequencing used blood. This TCR derives from a woman aged 35 to 49 in good health. The CDR3 nucleotides are TGTGCCTGGAGCAACAACAATGAGCAGTTCTTC. As protein: CAWSNNNEQFF.